This TCR beta chain was recorded in a study of T cells in Graves' hyperthyroidism and ophthalmopathy. Germline-derived CDR1 and CDR2 are LNHDA and SQIVND (reference sequence). The CDR3 consists of 18 residues. The ends lost 2 bases at V and 1 base at J; junction bases unmatched: 11. For this clonotype: Its antigen remains unidentified.

Whole-study results and caveats: Ophthalmopathy and stable hyperthyroidism were told apart by a 13 V-J model.

Template material for amplifying TCR beta CDR3 regions consisted of RNA transcripts. HTBI primers were employed in a first-round RT-PCR of the TCR CDR3. TCRdb itself ran the multiplex PCR reads through MiXCR, one entry per CDR3 protein. The sample yields about 740,000 distinct CDR3 sequences, around 13% seen once. The specimen sequenced was blood. The chain couples TRBV19 to TRBJ1-5, with 7 bases fitting TRBD1. This TCR was recovered from a woman under 30 with Graves' hyperthyroidism. CDR3 sequence reads: CASSIITGTASSNQPQHF. The CDR3 DNA sequence: TGTGCCAGTAGTATAATCACCGGGACAGCAAGCAGCAATCAGCCCCAGCATTTT.